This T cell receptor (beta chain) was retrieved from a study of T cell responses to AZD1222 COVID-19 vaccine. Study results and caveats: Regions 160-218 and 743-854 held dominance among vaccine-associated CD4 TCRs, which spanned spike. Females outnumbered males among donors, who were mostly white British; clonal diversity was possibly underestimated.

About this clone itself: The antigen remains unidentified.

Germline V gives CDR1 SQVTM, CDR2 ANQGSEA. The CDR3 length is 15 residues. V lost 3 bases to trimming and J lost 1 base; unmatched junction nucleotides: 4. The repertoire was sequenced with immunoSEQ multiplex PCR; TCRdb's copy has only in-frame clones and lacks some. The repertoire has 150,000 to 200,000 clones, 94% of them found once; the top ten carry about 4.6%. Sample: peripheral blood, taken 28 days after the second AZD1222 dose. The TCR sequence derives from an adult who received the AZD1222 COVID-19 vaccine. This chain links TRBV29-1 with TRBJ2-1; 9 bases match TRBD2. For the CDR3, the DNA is TGCAGCGTTGATCTAGCGGGGTCGTCCTACAATGAGCAGTTCTTC. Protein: CSVDLAGSSYNEQFF.